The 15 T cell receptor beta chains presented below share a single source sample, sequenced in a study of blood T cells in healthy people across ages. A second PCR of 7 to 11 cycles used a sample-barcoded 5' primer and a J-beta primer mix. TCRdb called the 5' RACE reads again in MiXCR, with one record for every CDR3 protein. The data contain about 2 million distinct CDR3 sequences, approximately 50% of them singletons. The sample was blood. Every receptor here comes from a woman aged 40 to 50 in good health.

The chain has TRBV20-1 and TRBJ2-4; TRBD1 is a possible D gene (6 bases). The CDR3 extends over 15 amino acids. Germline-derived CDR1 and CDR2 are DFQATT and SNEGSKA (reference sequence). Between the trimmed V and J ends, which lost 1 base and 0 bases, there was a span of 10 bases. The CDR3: CSARGQELAKNIQYF. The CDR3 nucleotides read TGCAGTGCTAGAGGACAGGAGCTAGCCAAAAACATTCAGTACTTC.

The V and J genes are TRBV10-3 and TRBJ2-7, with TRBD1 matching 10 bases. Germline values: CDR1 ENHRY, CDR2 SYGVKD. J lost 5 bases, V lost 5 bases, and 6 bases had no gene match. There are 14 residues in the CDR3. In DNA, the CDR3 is TGTGCCATCAGTAAATCCGGGACAGGGGACGAGCAGTACTTC. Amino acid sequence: CAISKSGTGDEQYF.

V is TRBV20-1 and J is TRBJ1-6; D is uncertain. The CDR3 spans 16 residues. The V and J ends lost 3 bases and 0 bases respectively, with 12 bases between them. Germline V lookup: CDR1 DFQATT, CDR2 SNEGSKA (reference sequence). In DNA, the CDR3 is TGCAGTGCTAGGGCCCTGACGAGCTCCTATAATTCACCCCTCCACTTT. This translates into CSARALTSSYNSPLHF.

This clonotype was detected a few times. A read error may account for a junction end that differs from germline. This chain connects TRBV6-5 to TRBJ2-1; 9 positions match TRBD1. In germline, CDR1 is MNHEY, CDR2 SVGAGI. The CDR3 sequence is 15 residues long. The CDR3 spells CASSYSGQGMYEQFF. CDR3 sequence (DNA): TGTGCCAGTAGTTACTCGGGACAGGGCATGTATGAGCAGTTCTTC.

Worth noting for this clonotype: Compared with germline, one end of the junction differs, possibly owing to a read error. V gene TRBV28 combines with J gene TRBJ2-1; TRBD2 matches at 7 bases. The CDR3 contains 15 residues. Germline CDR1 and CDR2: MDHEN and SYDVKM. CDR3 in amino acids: CASSNGLVTYNEQFF. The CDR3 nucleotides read TGTGCCAGCAGTAACGGACTAGTGACTTACAACGAGCAGTTCTTC.

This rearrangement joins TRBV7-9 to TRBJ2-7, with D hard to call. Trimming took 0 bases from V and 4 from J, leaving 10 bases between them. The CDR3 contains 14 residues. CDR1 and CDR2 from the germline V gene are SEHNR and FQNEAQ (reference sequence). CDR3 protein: CASSLALTWYEQYF. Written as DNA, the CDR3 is TGTGCCAGCAGCTTAGCCCTGACCTGGTACGAGCAGTACTTC.

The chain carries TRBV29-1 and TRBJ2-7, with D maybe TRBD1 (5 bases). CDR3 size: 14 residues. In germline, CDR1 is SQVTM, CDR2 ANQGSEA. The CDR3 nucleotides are TGCCCGGACAAAAGGGGTGACAGTGAGTACGAGCAGTACTTC. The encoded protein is CPDKRGDSEYEQYF.

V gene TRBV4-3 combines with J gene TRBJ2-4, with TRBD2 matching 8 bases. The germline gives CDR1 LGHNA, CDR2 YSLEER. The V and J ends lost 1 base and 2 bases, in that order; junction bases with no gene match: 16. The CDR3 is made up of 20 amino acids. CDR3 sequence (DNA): TGCGCCAGCAGCCAAGGATCTCGGGGGGGCGAGGGTTTAACCAAAAACATTCAGTACTTC. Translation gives CASSQGSRGGEGLTKNIQYF.

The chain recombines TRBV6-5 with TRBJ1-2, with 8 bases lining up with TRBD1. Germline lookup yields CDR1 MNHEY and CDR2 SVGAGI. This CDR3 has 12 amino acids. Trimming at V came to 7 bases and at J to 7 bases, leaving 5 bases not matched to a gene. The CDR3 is CASNDRGSGYTF. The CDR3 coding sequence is TGTGCCAGCAACGACAGGGGATCTGGCTACACCTTC.

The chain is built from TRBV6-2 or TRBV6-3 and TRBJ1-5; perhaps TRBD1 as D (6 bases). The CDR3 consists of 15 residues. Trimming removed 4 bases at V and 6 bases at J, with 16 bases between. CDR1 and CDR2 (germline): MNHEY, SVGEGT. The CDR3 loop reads CASSLDLQGVQPQHF. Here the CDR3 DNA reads TGTGCCAGCAGTTTGGACCTACAGGGAGTTCAGCCCCAGCATTTT.

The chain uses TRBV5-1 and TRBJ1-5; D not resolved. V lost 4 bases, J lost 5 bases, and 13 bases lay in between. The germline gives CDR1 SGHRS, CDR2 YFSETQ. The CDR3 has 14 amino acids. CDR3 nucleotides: TGCGCCAGCAGCCCTGGGATGCAGGATCAGCCCCAGCATTTT. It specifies CASSPGMQDQPQHF.

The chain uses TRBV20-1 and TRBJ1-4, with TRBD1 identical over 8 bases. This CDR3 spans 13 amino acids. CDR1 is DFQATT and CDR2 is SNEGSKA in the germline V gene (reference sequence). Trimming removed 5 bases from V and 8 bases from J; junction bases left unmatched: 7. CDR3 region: CSADGQGQEKLFF. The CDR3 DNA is TGCAGTGCTGATGGACAGGGACAGGAAAAACTGTTTTTT.

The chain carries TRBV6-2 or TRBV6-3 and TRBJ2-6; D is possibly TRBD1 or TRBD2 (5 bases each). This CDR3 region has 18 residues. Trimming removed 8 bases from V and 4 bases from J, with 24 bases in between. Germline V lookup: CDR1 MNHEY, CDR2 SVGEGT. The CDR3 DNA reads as TGTGCCAGCGCCCTGACACGGGGCAGGGTCCACGGGGCCAACGTCCTGACTTTC. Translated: CASALTRGRVHGANVLTF.

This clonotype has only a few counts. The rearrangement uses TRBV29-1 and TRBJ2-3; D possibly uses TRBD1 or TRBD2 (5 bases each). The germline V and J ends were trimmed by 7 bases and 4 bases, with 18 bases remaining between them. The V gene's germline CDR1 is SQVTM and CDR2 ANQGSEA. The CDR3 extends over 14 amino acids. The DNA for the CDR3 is TGCAGCGCCAAAACGACTCAGGGACCAGATACGCAGTATTTT. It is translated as CSAKTTQGPDTQYF.

The CDR3 protein is CATSPAGDTQYF. The CDR3 DNA is TGTGCCACCAGCCCCGCGGGAGATACGCAGTATTTT. J is TRBJ2-3 and V is TRBV15; perhaps TRBD2 as D (5 bases). The CDR3 is 12 residues long. Germline CDR1 LNHNV, CDR2 YYDKDF (reference sequence). Between the trimmed V and J ends, which lost 5 bases and 5 bases, there was a span of 8 bases.